A single sample gave rise to the 7 T cell receptor beta chains below, sequenced in a study of tumor-infiltrating lymphocytes in localized non-small cell lung cancer. Sequencing used immunoSEQ multiplex PCR; TCRdb keeps in-frame clones, though not all of them. Of about 8,400 clones in the sample, 70% to 85% were seen once. Input material: lung tumor tissue. These receptors all stem from a human donor with non-small cell lung cancer.

The chain combines TRBV19 with TRBJ2-3, with D maybe TRBD2 (6 bases). Trimming cost V 4 bases and J 3 bases, with 17 bases left between them. The CDR3 is 16 residues long. Germline V gene data show CDR1 as LNHDA and CDR2 as SQIVND (reference sequence). This CDR3 reads CASSRANEAGTDTQYF. The CDR3 DNA is TGTGCCAGTAGTAGGGCAAACGAGGCGGGAACAGATACGCAGTATTTT.

This clone occurred a few times. The rearrangement joins TRBV7-8 to TRBJ2-1, with TRBD2 matching over 7 bases. The V and J ends lost 3 bases and 5 bases, in that order; junction bases with no gene match: 16. In germline, CDR1 is SGHVS, CDR2 FQNEAQ. This CDR3 is 18 amino acids long. The CDR3 nucleotides read TGTGCCAGCAGCTTTATCCCCGCGGCGGGAGTCTTCAACAATGAGCAGTTCTTC. Protein: CASSFIPAAGVFNNEQFF.

The chain joins TRBV9 to TRBJ1-4, with 9 positions matching TRBD1. In germline, CDR1 is SGDLS, CDR2 YYNGEE. The CDR3 loop spans 16 amino acids. V lost 0 bases to trimming and J lost 8 bases; unmatched junction nucleotides: 8. The CDR3, as DNA: TGTGCCAGCAGCGTAGGCCCGACAGGGGGGATCGAAAAACTGTTTTTT. This codes for CASSVGPTGGIEKLFF.

The J gene is TRBJ1-5, the V gene TRBV15; TRBD1 matches at 7 bases. The junction had 3 bases not matched to a gene; V was cut back by 1 base and J by 9 bases. This CDR3 is built from 13 residues. CDR1 is LNHNV and CDR2 is YYDKDF in the germline V gene (reference sequence). CDR3 residues: CATSRGQGWPQHF. For the CDR3, the DNA is TGTGCCACCAGCAGAGGACAGGGTTGGCCCCAGCATTTT. Full variable domain (remainder filled in from reference TRBV15 and TRBJ1-5): DAMVIQNPRYQVTQFGKPVTLSCSQTLNHNVMYWYQQKSSQAPKLLFHYYDKDFNNEADTPDNFQSRRPNTSFCFLDIRSPGLGDTAMYLCATSRGQGWPQHFGDGTRLSIL.

J is TRBJ1-2 and V is TRBV4-2; D is undetermined. The V and J ends lost 1 base and 1 base respectively, with 16 bases between them. This CDR3 contains 17 residues. Germline V gives CDR1 LGHNA, CDR2 YNFKEQ. The CDR3 coding sequence is TGTGCCAGCAGCCAAGTACGGGCTACCGAGATTAACTATGGCTACACCTTC. Residues: CASSQVRATEINYGYTF.

This clone was seen a few times. The V and J genes are TRBV7-2 and TRBJ2-7; TRBD1 agrees at 8 bases. From germline, CDR1 is SGHTA and CDR2 FQGNSA. After removal of 4 bases from V and 4 bases from J, the junction contained 6 bases not matched to a gene. The CDR3 spans 14 residues. The CDR3 coding sequence is TGTGCCAGCAGCTCCGGGACAGGACCTTACGAGCAGTACTTC. It translates to CASSSGTGPYEQYF.

The chain carries TRBV11-2 and TRBJ2-7; D ambiguous. The germline V gene encodes CDR1 SGHAT and CDR2 FQNNGV. The length of the CDR3 is 11 residues. Trimming pared 4 bases from V and 2 bases from J, leaving 3 bases between. The CDR3 sequence is CASSSPYEQYF. Written as DNA, the CDR3 is TGTGCCAGCAGCTCCCCCTACGAGCAGTACTTC.